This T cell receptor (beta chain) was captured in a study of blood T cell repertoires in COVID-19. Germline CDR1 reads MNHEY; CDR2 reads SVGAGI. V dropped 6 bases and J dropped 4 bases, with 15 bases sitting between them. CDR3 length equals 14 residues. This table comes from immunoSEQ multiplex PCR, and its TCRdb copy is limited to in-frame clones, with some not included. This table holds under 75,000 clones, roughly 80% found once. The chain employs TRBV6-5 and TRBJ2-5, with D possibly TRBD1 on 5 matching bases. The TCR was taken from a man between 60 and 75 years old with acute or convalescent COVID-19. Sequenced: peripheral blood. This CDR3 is CASRLTLGAETQYF. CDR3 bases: TGTGCCAGCAGGCTGACTCTAGGGGCAGAGACCCAGTACTTC.